This T cell receptor (beta chain) is drawn from a study of graft-versus-host responses after intestinal transplantation. About this clone itself: Its antigen remains unknown.

TCRdb keeps only in-frame clones here, not all; method: immunoSEQ multiplex PCR. Of over 9,000 clones in the sample, approximately 91% were seen once. Notes on the study in general: GvH clones occurred in recipient marrow; some first appeared in ileum or blood. Those patients showing graft-donor T cell macrochimerism displayed high graft-versus-host to host-versus-graft clonal ratios in allografts.

The length of the CDR3 is 14 residues. The V gene lost 4 bases and the J gene lost 0 bases, with 4 bases spanning the gap. CDR1 is MRHNA, CDR2 SNTAGT, per germline. Described time point: postoperative day 105 after intestinal transplantation (dayNNNN = postoperative day). The V and J genes are TRBV6-4 and TRBJ2-6; D is ambiguous. The input for sequencing was PBMCs, taken 105 days after intestinal transplantation. The sequence came from a human patient who received an intestinal transplant, so some T cells may come from the graft donor. CDR3: CASSAYSGANVLTF. CDR3 coding DNA: TGTGCCAGCAGTGCTTACTCTGGGGCCAACGTCCTGACTTTC.